One sample yielded the 8 T cell receptor beta chains listed below, sequenced in a study of Ad26.COV2.S vaccination and SARS-CoV-2 variants. Sample treatment: roughly 19 received Ad26.COV2.S at low or high dose, single or two shots; roughly 5 received placebo; per-sample allocation not given. Samples analyzed were those drawn on day 63 after the first vaccine or placebo injection. The data were produced by immunoSEQ multiplex PCR, yet TCRdb's version contains in-frame clones alone and is incomplete. In the table there are some 640,000 clones, roughly 90% of which are singletons. Material: peripheral blood, obtained in a trial of Ad26.COV2.S vaccine versus placebo. The receptors were sampled from a person between 18 and 65 years old who received the Ad26.COV2.S COVID-19 vaccine or a placebo.

This clone was observed once. This sequence joins TRBV5-6 and TRBJ2-2; 7 nucleotides match TRBD1. Germline trimming cut 4 bases from V and 5 bases from J; bases unmatched to any gene: 14. This CDR3 is 17 amino acids long. Germline loops: CDR1 SGHDT, CDR2 YYEEEE. CDR3 residues: CASSPQTGKGATGELFF. The CDR3 bases are TGTGCCAGCAGCCCCCAGACAGGGAAAGGAGCTACCGGGGAGCTGTTTTTT.

The chain has TRBV5-8 and TRBJ1-5; D call uncertain. Germline CDR1 reads SGHTS; CDR2 reads YDEGEE. V lost 0 bases, J lost 5 bases, and 3 bases lay in between. The CDR3 has 12 amino acids. CDR3 residues: CASSLGDQPQHF. The CDR3 nucleotides read TGTGCCAGCAGCTTGGGAGATCAGCCCCAGCATTTT.

The rearrangement links TRBV5-1 to TRBJ2-7, with TRBD1 matching 7 bases. CDR3 length equals 12 residues. Unmatched junction bases numbered 2, after V lost 3 bases and J lost 5 bases. Germline lookup yields CDR1 SGHRS and CDR2 YFSETQ. The CDR3 DNA reads TGCGCCAGCAGCTGGGGACAGAACGAGCAGTACTTC. Encoded protein: CASSWGQNEQYF.

This chain uses TRBV24-1 with TRBJ2-2, with unresolved D. V lost 0 bases and J 5 bases, leaving 6 bases between the germline ends. CDR1 is KGHDR and CDR2 is SFDVKD in the germline V gene. This CDR3 contains 14 residues. CDR3 sequence reads: CATSDLRVTGELFF. As DNA, the CDR3 is TGTGCCACCAGTGATTTGAGGGTGACCGGGGAGCTGTTTTTT.

J is TRBJ2-2 and V is TRBV15; 15 positions match TRBD2. CDR1 and CDR2 (germline): LNHNV, YYDKDF (reference sequence). The CDR3 runs 17 residues. V lost 3 bases to trimming and J lost 3 bases; unmatched junction nucleotides: 2. The CDR3 DNA reads TGTGCCACCAGCAGCGGACTAGCGGGAGGGGACACCGGGGAGCTGTTTTTT. It is translated as CATSSGLAGGDTGELFF.

The chain uses TRBV6-5 and TRBJ2-5; D gene uncertain. The germline gives CDR1 MNHEY, CDR2 SVGAGI. Trimming pared 1 base from V and 3 bases from J, leaving 9 bases between. This CDR3 has 14 amino acids. The DNA for the CDR3 is TGTGCCAGCAGTTACTTTGGTGGGAAAGAGACCCAGTACTTC. Its protein is CASSYFGGKETQYF.

This sequence joins TRBV5-8 and TRBJ1-4; TRBD1 might be the D (6 bases). V lost 5 bases to trimming and J lost 3 bases, with 14 bases between them. The CDR3 has 15 amino acids. Germline assignment: CDR1 SGHTS and CDR2 YDEGEE. CDR3 sequence: CASSLQGLANEKLFF. CDR3 DNA sequence: TGTGCCAGCAGTTTACAGGGTTTGGCTAATGAAAAACTGTTTTTT. Full variable domain (remainder filled in from reference TRBV5-8 and TRBJ1-4): EAGVTQSPTHLIKTRGQQATLRCSPISGHTSVYWYQQALGLGLQFLLWYDEGEERNRGNFPPRFSGRQFPNYSSELNVNALELEDSALYLCASSLQGLANEKLFFGSGTQLSVL.

V usage is TRBV13 and J usage is TRBJ2-7, with 7 positions matching TRBD2. From germline, CDR1 is PRHDT and CDR2 FYEKMQ (reference sequence). The CDR3 length is 14 residues. V lost 5 bases to trimming and J lost 2 bases; unmatched junction nucleotides: 6. The CDR3, as DNA: TGTGCCAGCAGCCGCGGGAGACCAGCCTACGAGCAGTACTTC. Residues: CASSRGRPAYEQYF.